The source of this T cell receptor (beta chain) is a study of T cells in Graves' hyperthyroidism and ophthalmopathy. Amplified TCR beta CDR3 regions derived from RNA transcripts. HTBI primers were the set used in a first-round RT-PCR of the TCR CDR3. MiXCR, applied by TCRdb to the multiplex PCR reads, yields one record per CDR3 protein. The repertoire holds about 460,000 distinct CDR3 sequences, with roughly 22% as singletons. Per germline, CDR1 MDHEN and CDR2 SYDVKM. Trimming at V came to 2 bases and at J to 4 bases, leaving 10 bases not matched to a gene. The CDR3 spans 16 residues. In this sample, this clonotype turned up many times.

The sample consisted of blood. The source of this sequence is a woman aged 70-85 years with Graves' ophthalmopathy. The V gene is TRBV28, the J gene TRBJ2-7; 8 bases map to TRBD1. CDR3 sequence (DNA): TGTGCCAGCAGTTTAGGGCCGAGACAGGGGTTGTACGAGCAGTACTTC. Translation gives CASSLGPRQGLYEQYF.